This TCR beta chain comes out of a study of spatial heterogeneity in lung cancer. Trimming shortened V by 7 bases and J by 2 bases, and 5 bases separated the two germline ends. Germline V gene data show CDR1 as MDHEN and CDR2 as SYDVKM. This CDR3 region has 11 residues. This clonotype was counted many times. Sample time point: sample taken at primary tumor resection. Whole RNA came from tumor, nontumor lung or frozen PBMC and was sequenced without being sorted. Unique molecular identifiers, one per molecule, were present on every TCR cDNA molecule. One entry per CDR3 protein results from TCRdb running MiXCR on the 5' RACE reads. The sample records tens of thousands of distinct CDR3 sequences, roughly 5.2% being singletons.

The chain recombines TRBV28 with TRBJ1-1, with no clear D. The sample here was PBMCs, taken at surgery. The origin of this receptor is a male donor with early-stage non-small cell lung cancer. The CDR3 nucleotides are TGTGCCAGCACCGTAAACACTGAAGCTTTCTTT. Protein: CASTVNTEAFF.